The clone carrying this T cell receptor (beta chain) has a single count. The authors' processing: Nucleated cell counts were estimated from reference gene primer amplification. Libraries were prepared by immunoSEQ multiplex PCR; TCRdb keeps only in-frame clonotypes and omits some of them. The V and J calls and clone size were taken over from that table, and D and trimming were inferred from the DNA. The sample shows a few hundred thousand clones, roughly 84% of them seen only once. The V gene's germline CDR1 is GTSNPN and CDR2 SVGIG (reference sequence). This CDR3 contains 13 residues. V lost 1 base to trimming and J lost 8 bases, with 14 bases between them. This entry comes from a study of blood T cell repertoires in COVID-19. Turning to the study itself: COVID-19 samples from acute and convalescent phases originated in the United States, Italy and Spain. The cDNA or gDNA used as material had been derived from T cells, B-cell-depleted T cells, or PBMCs.

The clonotype comes from a man aged 50-59 years with active or convalescent COVID-19. The material sequenced was peripheral blood. This chain uses TRBV30 with TRBJ1-2, with a tentative D call TRBD1 (5 bases). In DNA form, the CDR3 reads TGTGCCTGGAGTGGGACACCCCTCGGAGGCTACACCTTC. Residues: CAWSGTPLGGYTF.